This T cell receptor beta chain was sequenced during a study of blood T cells in healthy people across ages. Study outcomes and limitations: Changes seen in expanded clonotypes were possibly confounded by donor CMV status left unknown. A roughly linear fall in TCR beta diversity per million T cells was seen with increasing age. Researchers deemed the diversity estimates from one million T cells underestimates.

This CDR3 region has 15 residues. Germline-derived CDR1 and CDR2 are DFQATT and SNEGSKA (reference sequence). Trimming took 4 bases from V and 4 from J, leaving 20 bases between them. There are a few counts of this clonotype. Its specificity is not known. The donors, healthy Caucasians from Russia, were aged about 6 to 95. Next came a second PCR, run for roughly 7 to 12 cycles, which used a sample-barcoded 5' primer along with a J-beta primer mix. TCRdb re-called the 5' RACE reads with MiXCR, one entry per CDR3 protein. The sample includes about 1,500,000 distinct CDR3 sequences, around 42% seen only once; the top ten take less than 8%.

This sequence joins TRBV20-1 and TRBJ2-7; tentatively, D is TRBD1 (6 bases). Material for sequencing was blood. The source of this sequence is a woman under 30 in good health. The CDR3 reads CSAIGRDKIFYEQYF. The CDR3 nucleotides are TGCAGTGCTATTGGCCGGGACAAGATCTTTTACGAGCAGTACTTC.